This paragraph reports one T cell receptor beta chain. No antigen is known for it. The data belong to a study of shared clonotypes between healthy human individuals. Overall study results and limits: Only blood was sampled, and tissue TCR repertoires likely differ from blood ones.

Produced via immunoSEQ multiplex PCR; TCRdb's table is partial and in-frame only. The table includes fewer than 3 million clones, just under 95% detected once. Germline CDR1 MDHEN, CDR2 SYDVKM. This CDR3 region has 16 residues. V lost 4 bases to trimming and J lost 5 bases, with 21 bases between them. The sequence was obtained from a man aged 18 to 29 in good health. Some clones in this sample may be carry-over from other donors' samples. The source material was naive CD4+ T cells from PBMCs. Regarding subset: CD45RA+ positively selected. The rearrangement links TRBV28 to TRBJ2-7, with D possibly TRBD2 on 6 matching bases. The CDR3 DNA is TGTGCCAGCAGTTCCCCTCGGGGGACCATCCCGGACGAGCAGTACTTC. Protein sequence: CASSSPRGTIPDEQYF.